Included here is one T cell receptor beta chain sequence, with context. Its antigen is unknown. Base quality data are lacking; no much larger clone is found one base away. Receptor libraries were prepared by 5' RACE. Reads for this sample came from an Illumina HiSeq 2500. The second PCR ran for about 7 to 11 cycles and used a J-beta primer mix along with a sample-barcoded 5' primer. Each TCR beta cDNA molecule received a unique molecular identifier from a template-switch 5' adaptor carrying 12 random nucleotides. Each sample yielded at least 2.5 million CDR3-containing paired-end reads. The Mint cDNA synthesis kit, primed by a TRBC-specific oligonucleotide, was used to synthesize first-strand cDNA from all RNA. Following uracil-DNA glycosylase treatment, a first 18-cycle PCR with universal primers M1SS and BC2_uni_R was performed on all cDNA. As for the authors' bioinformatics: Each sample was normalized by randomly selecting 1 million high-quality reads, each carrying a distinct molecular identifier. Reads with shared molecular identifiers were discarded instead of being binned into consensus sequences. MiTCR, with a Q25 quality threshold and the strictest error-elimination algorithm, was used for CDR3 identification, clonotype clustering and error correction. A nonparametric unseen species model using Euler transformation provided a lower-bound estimate of total TCR beta diversity. The public sequencing data were trimmed at Q25 with fastp and processed into clonotypes with MiXCR by TCRdb, which kept only in-frame beta chains. Each entry is one CDR3 protein sequence, shown with its most common DNA and genes. The V and J calls shown here were made by TCRdb, not taken from the authors' results. This sample has hundreds of thousands of distinct CDR3 sequences in its table, and 40% to 50% of those were observed once. The ten largest make up about 19% of the sample.

Systemically healthy Caucasian individuals from Russia, 39 in total and aged roughly 6 to 100 years, were included as donors. Ten milliliters of peripheral blood were drawn from each donor into EDTA-treated Vacutainer tubes. Ficoll-Paque density-gradient centrifugation was used to isolate PBMCs, with at least 7 million obtained per sample. Trizol reagent was used to extract total RNA from PBMCs, with at least 5 micrograms per sample. Naive CD45RAhigh/CD27high T cell percentages were measured by flow cytometry on a PBMC aliquot from every donor. This specimen comes from a study of blood T cells in healthy people across ages (dated by TCRdb to the mid-2010s). At the level of the whole study: In model experiments, template switching captured about one uniquely barcoded TCR beta cDNA molecule for every two T cells. The study measured age-related changes in TCR beta repertoire diversity using deep sequencing normalized with unique cDNA molecular identifiers. Four age groups were formed from the donors: young (average roughly 15 years), middle-aged (less than 40), aged (about 62) and long-lived (82). To avoid experimental bias, donors of different ages were spread randomly across the sequencing lanes. Using the same blood draw, the study looked at two additional independent replicas of 1 million unique cDNA reads for two donors, one aged 18 to 30 and the other aged 80 or older.

The CDR3 numbers 13 residues from cysteine through phenylalanine. This entry keeps only the CDR3 DNA: 39 bases, framed from base 1. The germline V gene specifies MNHEY as CDR1 and SVGEGT as CDR2. Trimming takes 6 bases off V and 11 bases off J; junction bases not matched to a gene: 10. Beyond this particular receptor, the publication reports: The percentage of naive T cells measured by flow cytometry correlated strongly with observed TCR beta diversity. Estimates of total diversity from one million sequenced T cells were regarded as lower bounds and underestimates. Compared with the aged group, the long-lived group had more naive CD4+ T cells, fewer expanded clones and increased TCR diversity, a pattern suggesting age selection. Observed TCR beta diversity per million T cells fell roughly linearly with age, and a significant reduction was already apparent by age around 44. Bulk unsorted PBMC profiling prevented conclusive comparison of naive and antigen-experienced compartments. The CMV infection status of donors was not known, potentially confounding age-related changes in expanded clonotypes.

The chain employs TRBV6-2 or TRBV6-3 and TRBJ2-5; 9 nucleotides in the junction match TRBD2. Sample: blood. The TCR was taken from a man aged 60 to 69 in good health. The CDR3 has the sequence CASRTSGYNEQYF. The nucleotide sequence is given as TGTGCCAGCAGGACTAGCGGTTACAATGAGCAGTACTTC.